This entry lists 29 T cell receptor beta chains sequenced from one sample in a study of T-cell reconstitution after alpha-beta-depleted transplantation in children. Preparation of the TCRbeta library involved a method that used unique molecular identifiers. Using its own MiXCR run on the PCR reads, TCRdb lists one record per CDR3 protein. The data show about 250,000 distinct CDR3 sequences, approximately 24% seen once. This material consisted of PBMCs, mostly from graft donor cells, taken 360 days after TCRalphabeta/CD19-depleted stem cell transplant. These receptors all come from a female patient aged 2-10 years who had a stem cell transplant for congenital amegakaryocytic thrombocytopenia, so the T cells may come from the graft donor.

The rearrangement uses TRBV27 and TRBJ2-1; TRBD1 aligns across 7 bases. The length of the CDR3 is 14 residues. Losses at the gene ends were 5 bases for V and 5 bases for J; bases not matched to a gene: 6. Looked up from germline, CDR1 is MNHEY and CDR2 is SMNVEV (reference sequence). CDR3 bases: TGTGCCAGCAGTCTATGGACAGGCAACAATGAGCAGTTCTTC. It codes for CASSLWTGNNEQFF.

This clonotype has just one count. This sequence joins TRBV28 and TRBJ2-3; no definite D call. Per germline, CDR1 MDHEN and CDR2 SYDVKM. V lost 2 bases and J lost 5, with 11 bases in between. This CDR3 has 14 amino acids. The CDR3 reads CASSLGKLGDTQYF. The DNA for the CDR3 is TGTGCCAGCAGTTTAGGCAAACTGGGAGATACGCAGTATTTT.

The chain combines TRBV5-4 with TRBJ1-2; 7 positions agree with TRBD1. J gave up 4 bases and V 5 bases, and 8 bases lay outside the gene matches. CDR1 SGHNT and CDR2 YYREEE come from the germline V gene (reference sequence). The CDR3 contains 14 residues. CDR3: CASRFNGTAYGYTF. The DNA for the CDR3 is TGTGCCAGCAGGTTCAACGGGACAGCCTATGGCTACACCTTC.

The chain is built from TRBV7-3 and TRBJ2-3, with a weak D call TRBD1 (6 bases). The CDR3 is 15 amino acids. Trimming shortened V by 2 bases and J by 2 bases, and 11 bases separated the two germline ends. Germline values: CDR1 SGHTA, CDR2 FQGTGA. The CDR3 coding sequence is TGTGCCAGCAGCTTAGGGGGCACCCCCACAGATACGCAGTATTTT. This sequence encodes CASSLGGTPTDTQYF.

This clonotype turned up a few times. The chain carries TRBV29-1 and TRBJ2-6; no reliable D call. This CDR3 has 13 residues. Between the trimmed V and J ends, which lost 6 bases and 0 bases, there was a span of 6 bases. Germline V lookup: CDR1 SQVTM, CDR2 ANQGSEA. The DNA for the CDR3 is TGCAGCGTGTACAGCTCTGGGGCCAACGTCCTGACTTTC. Residues: CSVYSSGANVLTF.

This chain links TRBV7-6 with TRBJ2-3; the D call may be TRBD1 or TRBD2 (5 bases each). CDR1 SGHVS and CDR2 FNYEAQ come from the germline V gene. V was trimmed by 5 bases and J by 13 bases, leaving 19 bases between them. CDR3 length: 13 residues. The CDR3 here is CASSPPQGPVKYF. For the CDR3, the DNA is TGTGCCAGCAGCCCCCCCCAGGGACCGGTGAAGTATTTT.

The sample holds many counts of this clonotype. The chain couples TRBV12-3 or TRBV12-4 to TRBJ2-1; maybe TRBD2 (6 bases). Deletions cut 0 bases from V and 14 bases from J, with 11 bases between. The CDR3 has 12 amino acids. In DNA form, the CDR3 reads TGTGCCAGCAGTTTAGCGTGGGAGGTCGAGTTCTTC. Its translation is CASSLAWEVEFF.

This clonotype was counted between two and nine times. The chain couples TRBV2 to TRBJ2-1, with 8 positions matching TRBD1. From germline, CDR1 is SNHLY and CDR2 FYNNEI. This CDR3 is built from 15 residues. V lost 7 bases to trimming and J lost 4 bases; unmatched junction nucleotides: 9. DNA for the CDR3: TGTGCCAGCAATGGGGACAGGCTGGGTTACAATGAGCAGTTCTTC. Translation: CASNGDRLGYNEQFF.

This clonotype was picked up a small number of times. The chain carries TRBV20-1 and TRBJ2-1; 7 positions match TRBD2. The CDR3 length is 13 residues. J gave up 9 bases and V 5 bases, and 10 bases lay outside the gene matches. Germline V gene data show CDR1 as DFQATT and CDR2 as SNEGSKA (reference sequence). In DNA form, the CDR3 reads TGCAGTGCTCCTTGGACTAGTCGGGCTGAGCAGTTCTTC. It encodes CSAPWTSRAEQFF.

This clonotype was detected a few times. CDR3 sequence reads: CSAPDRASTDTQYF. The DNA of the CDR3 is TGCAGTGCCCCGGACAGGGCTAGCACAGATACGCAGTATTTT. The V call is TRBV20-1, the J call TRBJ2-3; the match to TRBD1 covers 8 bases. This CDR3 is built from 14 residues. The ends lost 6 bases at V and 0 bases at J; junction bases unmatched: 5. In germline, CDR1 is DFQATT, CDR2 SNEGSKA (reference sequence).

The J gene is TRBJ1-4, the V gene TRBV6-4; no definite D call. Germline CDR1 and CDR2: MRHNA and SNTAGT. Trimming left V 7 bases short and J 8 bases short, with 14 bases between. This CDR3 is 13 amino acids long. The CDR3 DNA sequence: TGTGCCAGCACTAAAAAGACATGCGAAAAACTGTTTTTT. Protein: CASTKKTCEKLFF.

This chain connects TRBV4-1 to TRBJ2-4, with 12 bases that match TRBD2. The CDR3 consists of 20 residues. Trimming at V came to 1 base and at J to 3 bases, leaving 13 bases not matched to a gene. CDR1 and CDR2 (germline): MGHRA, YSYEKL. CDR3 protein: CASSQGWMTSGGVGKNIQYF. The DNA for the CDR3 is TGCGCCAGCAGCCAAGGATGGATGACTAGCGGGGGTGTCGGCAAAAACATTCAGTACTTC.

V and J are TRBV6-2 or TRBV6-3 and TRBJ2-3, with D perhaps being TRBD1 or TRBD2 (6 bases each). CDR3 size: 12 residues. The germline CDR1 and CDR2 sequences are MNHEY and SVGEGT. Between the trimmed V and J ends, which lost 4 bases and 7 bases, there was a span of 9 bases. The CDR3 sequence is CASSFGGYTQYF. CDR3 DNA sequence: TGTGCCAGCAGTTTCGGGGGCTATACGCAGTATTTT.

The J gene is TRBJ2-1, the V gene TRBV20-1, with unresolved D. The V end was cut by 3 bases, the J end by 3 bases, with 24 bases between. This CDR3 contains 18 residues. Per germline, CDR1 DFQATT and CDR2 SNEGSKA (reference sequence). The CDR3 sequence: CSASPPFILPRFYNEQFF. The CDR3 DNA sequence: TGCAGTGCTAGCCCTCCTTTTATTCTCCCCCGATTCTACAATGAGCAGTTCTTC.

Of note for this clonotype: Germline and junction disagree at one end, which may indicate a read error. This chain links TRBV3-1 with TRBJ2-5; 8 bases match TRBD2. The CDR3 runs 19 residues. Germline V gene sequence: CDR1 LGHDT, CDR2 YNNKEL (reference sequence). The CDR3 is CATSHAGGWTHVKEETQYF. The CDR3 region has the DNA TGTGCCACCAGCCACGCGGGAGGTTGGACACACGTGAAGGAAGAGACCCAGTACTTC.

This clonotype was detected only a few times. The rearrangement links TRBV3-1 to TRBJ2-3; D uncertain. This CDR3 has 11 residues. Trimming shortened V by 1 base and J by 9 bases, and 5 bases separated the two germline ends. Looked up from germline, CDR1 is LGHDT and CDR2 is YNNKEL (reference sequence). The CDR3 DNA reads as TGTGCCAGCAGCCAAGGGACGACGCAGTATTTT. This gives the protein CASSQGTTQYF.

This sequence joins TRBV5-6 and TRBJ2-7; D unresolved. Trimming shortened V by 4 bases and J by 0 bases, and 5 bases separated the two germline ends. CDR1 and CDR2 (germline): SGHDT, YYEEEE. This CDR3 is 12 amino acids long. DNA of the CDR3: TGTGCCAGCAGCGTCGGCTCCTACGAGCAGTACTTC. It is translated as CASSVGSYEQYF. Full variable domain (outside the CDR3, taken from reference TRBV5-6 and TRBJ2-7): DAGVTQSPTHLIKTRGQQVTLRCSPKSGHDTVSWYQQALGQGPQFIFQYYEEEERQRGNFPDRFSGHQFPNYSSELNVNALLLGDSALYLCASSVGSYEQYFGPGTRLTVT.

The chain links TRBV29-1 to TRBJ2-7; 11 bases align to TRBD2. V was clipped by 3 bases and J by 3 bases; unmatched bases: 7. CDR3 length: 15 residues. Germline assignment: CDR1 SQVTM and CDR2 ANQGSEA. The CDR3 bases are TGCAGCGTTGAGACACTAGCGGGAGCAGGCTACGAGCAGTACTTC. It yields the protein CSVETLAGAGYEQYF.

The V call is TRBV20-1, the J call TRBJ2-7; D may correspond to TRBD1 or TRBD2 (5 bases each). The length of the CDR3 is 12 residues. Germline assignment: CDR1 DFQATT and CDR2 SNEGSKA (reference sequence). CDR3 DNA sequence: TGCGGTGGGGGTGGGAGCTCCTACGAGCAGTACTTC. This sequence encodes CGGGGSSYEQYF.

The CDR3 loop reads CASTHRETQYF. In DNA, the CDR3 is TGTGCCAGCACCCACCGGGAGACCCAGTACTTC. The chain uses TRBV12-3 or TRBV12-4 and TRBJ2-5, with D unclear. This CDR3 region has 11 residues. Trimming shortened V by 7 bases and J by 5 bases, and 8 bases separated the two germline ends.

This chain links TRBV2 with TRBJ1-5; TRBD1 matches 7 bases. CDR1 and CDR2 from the germline V gene are SNHLY and FYNNEI. V was clipped by 0 bases and J by 9 bases; unmatched bases: 17. The CDR3 has 18 amino acids. The CDR3 coding sequence is TGTGCCAGCAGTGAAGCGGAGGACAGGACAGGAAGGCTTGGGCCCCAGCATTTT. This codes for CASSEAEDRTGRLGPQHF.

The V and J genes are TRBV11-2 and TRBJ2-5; D may be TRBD2 (6 bases). Germline V gene data show CDR1 as SGHAT and CDR2 as FQNNGV. The CDR3 has 14 residues. Between the trimmed V and J ends, which lost 1 base and 5 bases, there was a span of 11 bases. DNA of the CDR3: TGTGCCAGCAGCTTAGTTGCGGGGCGGGAGACCCAGTACTTC. Translated: CASSLVAGRETQYF.

This rearrangement joins TRBV9 to TRBJ1-4, with TRBD1 as a possible D gene (6 bases). Trimming stripped 2 bases from V and 7 bases from J, with 12 bases between. The CDR3 spans 14 residues. Per germline, CDR1 SGDLS and CDR2 YYNGEE. Here the CDR3 DNA reads TGTGCCAGCAGCGTGGAACAGGGAGTTGAAAAACTGTTTTTT. As protein: CASSVEQGVEKLFF. Complete variable domain (other parts from reference TRBV9 and TRBJ1-4): DSGVTQTPKHLITATGQRVTLRCSPRSGDLSVYWYQQSLDQGLQFLIQYYNGEERAKGNILERFSAQQFPDLHSELNLSSLELGDSALYFCASSVEQGVEKLFFGSGTQLSVL.

This chain connects TRBV7-2 to TRBJ2-1; possible D gene TRBD2, 5 bases. CDR3 length: 15 amino acids. The germline V gene encodes CDR1 SGHTA and CDR2 FQGNSA. With 3 bases removed from V and 1 base from J, the gap between germline ends came to 10 bases. The CDR3 spells CASSFFPGSYNEQFF. The CDR3 region has the DNA TGTGCCAGCAGCTTTTTCCCGGGATCCTACAATGAGCAGTTCTTC.

This clonotype was counted between two and nine times. The rearrangement links TRBV20-1 to TRBJ2-3; D tentatively fits TRBD1 or TRBD2 (6 bases each). V lost 5 bases to trimming and J lost 4 bases, with 25 bases between them. The germline CDR1 and CDR2 sequences are DFQATT and SNEGSKA (reference sequence). The CDR3 covers 17 residues. The CDR3 coding sequence is TGCAGTGCTTTACGGGAGAGGGGGGTCACACAGGCAGATACGCAGTATTTT. Encoded protein: CSALRERGVTQADTQYF.

This chain links TRBV7-2 with TRBJ1-4; 7 positions agree with TRBD1. Germline-derived CDR1 and CDR2 are SGHTA and FQGNSA. CDR3 length: 15 amino acids. The J segment lost 5 bases and the V segment lost 5 bases, leaving 8 bases of the junction unmatched. The CDR3 region has the DNA TGTGCCAGCAGCATATACAGGGGCGGAAATGAAAAACTGTTTTTT. The encoded protein is CASSIYRGGNEKLFF. Supplemented by reference TRBV7-2 and TRBJ1-4, the full variable domain reads GAGVSQSPSNKVTEKGKDVELRCDPISGHTALYWYRQSLGQGLEFLIYFQGNSAPDKSGLPSDRFSAERTGGSVSTLTIQRTQQEDSAVYLCASSIYRGGNEKLFFGSGTQLSVL.

The V and J genes are TRBV7-2 and TRBJ2-3; D not resolved. The CDR3 has 15 residues. Germline CDR1 and CDR2: SGHTA and FQGNSA. V was pared by 1 base and J by 0 bases, with 8 bases between. The CDR3 region is CASSLGGRSTDTQYF. CDR3 in DNA: TGTGCCAGCAGCTTAGGAGGCAGGAGCACAGATACGCAGTATTTT.

This clonotype was found once. The chain recombines TRBV29-1 with TRBJ1-5; no reliable D call. The V end was cut by 4 bases, the J end by 3 bases, with 16 bases between. This CDR3 comprises 15 residues. CDR1 is SQVTM and CDR2 is ANQGSEA in the germline V gene. CDR3 DNA sequence: TGCAGCGTTGGCGACCCACCACCGGACAATCAGCCCCAGCATTTT. It is translated as CSVGDPPPDNQPQHF.

Many counts were recorded for this clonotype. DNA of the CDR3: TGCGCCAGCAGCTGGGGAGAGTTTTACAATGAGCAGTTCTTC. Translation gives CASSWGEFYNEQFF. V gene TRBV5-1 combines with J gene TRBJ2-1; possible D gene TRBD2, 5 bases. The germline CDR1 and CDR2 sequences are SGHRS and YFSETQ. This CDR3 contains 14 residues. V lost 3 bases, J lost 4 bases, and 11 bases lay in between.